A single TCR beta chain is shown here with its context. This clone was seen a few times. Its recognized antigen is unknown. The sample holds no much larger clone one base away, and base qualities are not on file. The collaborating institutions used their own protocols to collect whole blood in K2EDTA tubes. Collaborator samples were shipped for TCRbeta analysis as frozen whole blood, isolated PBMCs, or DNA extracted from either sample type. This record comes from a study of blood T cell repertoires in COVID-19 (dated by TCRdb to about 2020). The study in broad terms: Samples from collaborators originated in the United States, Italy and Spain and spanned both the acute and convalescent phases of COVID-19. Deeply sampled blood TCRbeta repertoires from subjects exposed to, actively infected with, or recovered from COVID-19 were included in the dataset. Nearly every sample came with metadata listing a de-identified subject ID, COVID-19 status, age in years and sex. Where available, HLA class I and class II types were obtained from metadata supplied by the sample provider rather than from assay-based typing. A freely available public database, intended as a resource for researchers studying the immune response to SARS-CoV-2, is where the repertoires were released. The samples were drawn from the first 160 participants of the ongoing ImmuneRACE study and from 950 to 1,500 subjects provided by 6 global collaborators. The prospective study material was composed of cDNA or gDNA derived from T cells, B-cell-depleted T cells, or PBMCs. What the study reported, not specific to this receptor: The quantity of clinical and demographic metadata differed by source and by participant and was supplied without curation.

Per the germline V gene, MNHEY is the CDR1 and SVGAGI is the CDR2. Inclusive of the bounding cysteine and phenylalanine, the CDR3 is 11 residues long. The retained sequence is limited to the CDR3, 33 bases, with the frame set at the first base. The V end loses 4 bases and the J end loses 6 bases, and a stretch of 7 bases separates them. The immunoSEQ Assay, a bias-controlled multiplex PCR, was used to amplify TCRbeta CDR3 regions from genomic DNA. Regarding the original processing steps: Within the assay, amplification of reference gene primers was used to estimate how many nucleated cells each sample contained. Sequence reads were collapsed and filtered to measure the absolute abundance of every unique TCRbeta CDR3 rearrangement. For each sample, productive Simpson clonality was calculated as the square root of Simpson's diversity index across productive rearrangements. TCRdb limited this immuneACCESS table to in-frame rearrangements with V and J called. A share of clones is missing; checked studies link under half to unresolved V genes, and the rest is unexplained. V and J calls and clone size follow that table, whereas D and trimming were derived from the DNA. The sample table holds some 340,000 clones, of which about 85% were seen once. Of the sample, roughly 3.6% is held by the ten largest clones.

The TCR sequence derives from a woman aged 18-29 years with acute or convalescent COVID-19. The chain is assembled from TRBV6-5 and TRBJ2-7; the D gene lacks a confident call. Sequences were obtained from peripheral blood. CDR3 reads: CASSWLSEQYF. The DNA is TGTGCCAGCAGTTGGCTTTCCGAGCAGTACTTC.